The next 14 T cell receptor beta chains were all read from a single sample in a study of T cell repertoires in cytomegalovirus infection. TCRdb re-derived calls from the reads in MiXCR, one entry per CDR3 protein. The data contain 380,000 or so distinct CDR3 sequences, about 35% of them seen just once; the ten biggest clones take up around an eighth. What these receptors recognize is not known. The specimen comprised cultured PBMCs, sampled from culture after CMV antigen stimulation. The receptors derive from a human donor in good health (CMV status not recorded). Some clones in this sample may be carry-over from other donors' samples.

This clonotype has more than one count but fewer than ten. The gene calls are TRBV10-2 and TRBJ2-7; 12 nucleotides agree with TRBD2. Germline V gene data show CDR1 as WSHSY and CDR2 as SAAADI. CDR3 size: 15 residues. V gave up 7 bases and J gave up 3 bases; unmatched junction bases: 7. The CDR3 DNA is TGCGCCAGCAAATTGGCTAGCGGGAGGGGCTACGAGCAGTACGTC. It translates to CASKLASGRGYEQYV.

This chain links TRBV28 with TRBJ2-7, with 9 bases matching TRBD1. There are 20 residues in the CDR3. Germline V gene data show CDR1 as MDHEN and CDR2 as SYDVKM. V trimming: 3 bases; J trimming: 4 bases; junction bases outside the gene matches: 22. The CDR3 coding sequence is TGTGCCAGCAGTTTGGACCTTGAACAGGGGGCGTCGGGTCTACTATACGAGCAGTACTTC. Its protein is CASSLDLEQGASGLLYEQYF.

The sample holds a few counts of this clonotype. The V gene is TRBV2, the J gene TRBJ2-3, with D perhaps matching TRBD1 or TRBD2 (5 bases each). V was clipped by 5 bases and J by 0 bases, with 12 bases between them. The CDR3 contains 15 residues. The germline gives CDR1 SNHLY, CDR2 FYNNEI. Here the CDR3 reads CASSRDGTSTDTQYF. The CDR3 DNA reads TGTGCCAGCAGTCGGGACGGAACTAGCACAGATACGCAGTATTTT.

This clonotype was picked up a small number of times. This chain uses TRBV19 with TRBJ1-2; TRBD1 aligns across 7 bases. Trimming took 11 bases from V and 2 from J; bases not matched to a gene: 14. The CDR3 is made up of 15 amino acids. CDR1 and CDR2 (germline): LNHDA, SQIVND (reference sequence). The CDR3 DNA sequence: TGTGCCGCAGGGGGATACCCGACGAGAAACTATGGCTACACCTTC. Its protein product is CAAGGYPTRNYGYTF.

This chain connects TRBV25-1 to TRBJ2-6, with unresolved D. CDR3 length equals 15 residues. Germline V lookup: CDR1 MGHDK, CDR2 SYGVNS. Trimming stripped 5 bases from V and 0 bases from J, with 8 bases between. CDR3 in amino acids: CASSKGASGANVLTF. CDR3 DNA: TGTGCCAGCAGTAAAGGCGCCTCTGGGGCCAACGTCCTGACTTTC.

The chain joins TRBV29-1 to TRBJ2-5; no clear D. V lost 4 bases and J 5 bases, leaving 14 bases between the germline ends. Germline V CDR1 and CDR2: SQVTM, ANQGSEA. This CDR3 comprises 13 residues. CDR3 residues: CSVGAQTRETQYF. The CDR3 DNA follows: TGCAGCGTTGGGGCCCAGACCCGTGAGACCCAGTACTTC. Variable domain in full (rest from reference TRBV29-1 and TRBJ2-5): SAVISQKPSRDICQRGTSLTIQCQVDSQVTMMFWYRQQPGQSLTLIATANQGSEATYESGFVIDKFPISRPNLTFSTLTVSNMSPEDSSIYLCSVGAQTRETQYFGPGTRLLVL.

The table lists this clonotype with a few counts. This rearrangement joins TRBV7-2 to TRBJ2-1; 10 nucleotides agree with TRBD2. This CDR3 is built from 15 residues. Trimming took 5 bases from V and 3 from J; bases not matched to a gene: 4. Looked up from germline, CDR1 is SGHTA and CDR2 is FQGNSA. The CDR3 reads CASSMGLARYNEQFF. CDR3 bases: TGTGCCAGCAGCATGGGACTAGCGCGCTACAATGAGCAGTTCTTC.

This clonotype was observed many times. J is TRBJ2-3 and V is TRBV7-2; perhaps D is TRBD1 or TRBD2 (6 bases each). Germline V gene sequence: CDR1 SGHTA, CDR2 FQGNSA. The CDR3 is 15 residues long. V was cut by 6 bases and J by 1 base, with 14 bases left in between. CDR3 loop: CASSPIGGRTDTQYF. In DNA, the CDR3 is TGTGCCAGCAGTCCCATAGGGGGGCGCACAGATACGCAGTATTTT.

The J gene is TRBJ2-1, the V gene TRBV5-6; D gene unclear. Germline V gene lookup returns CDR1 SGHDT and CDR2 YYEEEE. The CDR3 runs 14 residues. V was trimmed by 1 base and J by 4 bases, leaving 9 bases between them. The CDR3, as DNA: TGTGCCAGCAGCTTGATTTCCGGTTACAATGAGCAGTTCTTC. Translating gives CASSLISGYNEQFF. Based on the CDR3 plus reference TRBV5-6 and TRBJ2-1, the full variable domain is DAGVTQSPTHLIKTRGQQVTLRCSPKSGHDTVSWYQQALGQGPQFIFQYYEEEERQRGNFPDRFSGHQFPNYSSELNVNALLLGDSALYLCASSLISGYNEQFFGPGTRLTVL.

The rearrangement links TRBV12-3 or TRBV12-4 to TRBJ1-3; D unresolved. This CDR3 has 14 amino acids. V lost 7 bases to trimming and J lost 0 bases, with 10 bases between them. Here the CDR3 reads CASTPVSSGNTIYF. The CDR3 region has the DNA TGTGCCAGCACCCCTGTGAGCTCTGGAAACACCATATATTTT.

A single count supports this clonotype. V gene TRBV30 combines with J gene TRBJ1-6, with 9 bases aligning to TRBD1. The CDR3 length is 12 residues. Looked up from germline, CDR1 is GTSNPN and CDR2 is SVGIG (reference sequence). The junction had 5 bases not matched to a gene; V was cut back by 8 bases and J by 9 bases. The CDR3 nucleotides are TGTGCCGGACAGGGGAGGAGTTCACCCCTCCACTTT. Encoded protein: CAGQGRSSPLHF.

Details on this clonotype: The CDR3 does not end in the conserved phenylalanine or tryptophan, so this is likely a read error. CDR3 in DNA: TGTGCCAGCAGTGACAAACAGGGGGATGGAGAGACCCAGTACTTA. Protein: CASSDKQGDGETQYL. The genes are TRBV7-6 and TRBJ2-5, with TRBD1 matching over 8 bases. This CDR3 comprises 15 residues. The V segment lost 6 bases and the J segment 4 bases; nucleotides outside the gene matches: 10. The germline V gene has CDR1 SGHVS and CDR2 FNYEAQ.

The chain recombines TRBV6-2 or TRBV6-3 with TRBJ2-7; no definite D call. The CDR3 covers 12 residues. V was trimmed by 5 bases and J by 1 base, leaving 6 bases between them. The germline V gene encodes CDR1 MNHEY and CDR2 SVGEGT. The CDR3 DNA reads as TGTGCCAGCAGTGATGTTTCCTACGAGCAGTACGTC. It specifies CASSDVSYEQYV.

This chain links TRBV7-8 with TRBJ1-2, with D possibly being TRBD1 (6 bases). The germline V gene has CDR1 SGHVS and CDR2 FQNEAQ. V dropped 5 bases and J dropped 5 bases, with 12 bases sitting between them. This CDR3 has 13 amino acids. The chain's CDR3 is CASSPKTGYGYTF. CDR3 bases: TGTGCCAGCAGCCCTAAAACAGGGTATGGCTACACCTTC.